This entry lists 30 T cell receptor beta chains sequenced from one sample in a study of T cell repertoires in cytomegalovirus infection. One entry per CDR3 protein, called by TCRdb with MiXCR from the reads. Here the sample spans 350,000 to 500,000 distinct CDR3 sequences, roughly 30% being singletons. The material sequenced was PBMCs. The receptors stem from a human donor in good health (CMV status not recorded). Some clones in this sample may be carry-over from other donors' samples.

The CDR3 is CASSYPGQGYLRELFF. CDR3 nucleotide sequence: TGTGCCAGCAGTTACCCGGGACAGGGGTATTTGCGGGAGCTGTTTTTT. The chain recombines TRBV7-6 with TRBJ2-2; the match to TRBD1 covers 10 bases. Germline V gene sequence: CDR1 SGHVS, CDR2 FNYEAQ. The CDR3 runs to 16 residues. The V and J ends lost 6 bases and 9 bases, in that order; junction bases with no gene match: 13.

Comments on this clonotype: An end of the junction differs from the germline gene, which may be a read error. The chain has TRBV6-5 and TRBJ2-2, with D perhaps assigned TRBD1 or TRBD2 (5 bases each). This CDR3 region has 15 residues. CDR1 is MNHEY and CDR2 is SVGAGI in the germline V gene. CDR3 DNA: TGTGCCAACCAATCAAAGGGGCGGCGGACCGGGGAGCTGTGTTTT. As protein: CANQSKGRRTGELCF.

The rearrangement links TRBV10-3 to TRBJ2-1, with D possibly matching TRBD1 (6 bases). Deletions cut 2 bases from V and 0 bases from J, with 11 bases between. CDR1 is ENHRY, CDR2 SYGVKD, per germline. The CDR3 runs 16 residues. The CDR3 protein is CAISEGQLSSYNEQFF. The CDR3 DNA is TGTGCCATCAGTGAGGGACAGCTGAGCTCCTACAATGAGCAGTTCTTC.

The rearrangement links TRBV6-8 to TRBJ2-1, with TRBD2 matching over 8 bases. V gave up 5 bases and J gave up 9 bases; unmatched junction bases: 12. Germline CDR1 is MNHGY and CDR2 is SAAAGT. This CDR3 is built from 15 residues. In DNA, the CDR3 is TGTGCCAGCAGTCGGACTAGCACGGGAGGGGGTGAGCAGTTCTTC. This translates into CASSRTSTGGGEQFF.

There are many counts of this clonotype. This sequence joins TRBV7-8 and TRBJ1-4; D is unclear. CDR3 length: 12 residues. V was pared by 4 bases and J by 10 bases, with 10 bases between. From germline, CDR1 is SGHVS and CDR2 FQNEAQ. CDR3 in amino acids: CASSSHSGKLFF. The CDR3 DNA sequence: TGTGCCAGCAGCTCACACTCGGGAAAACTGTTTTTT.

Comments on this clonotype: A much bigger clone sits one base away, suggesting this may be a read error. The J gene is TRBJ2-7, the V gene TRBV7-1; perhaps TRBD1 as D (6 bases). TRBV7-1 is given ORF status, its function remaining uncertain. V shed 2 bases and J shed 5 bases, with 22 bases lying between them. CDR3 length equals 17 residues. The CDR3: CASSSTAGTLIPHEQYF. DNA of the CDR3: TGTGCCAGCAGCTCAACGGCCGGGACATTGATTCCCCACGAGCAGTACTTC.

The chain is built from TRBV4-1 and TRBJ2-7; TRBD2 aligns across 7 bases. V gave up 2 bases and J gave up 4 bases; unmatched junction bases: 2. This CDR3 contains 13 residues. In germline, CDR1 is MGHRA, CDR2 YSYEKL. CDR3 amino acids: CASSQMGGYEQYF. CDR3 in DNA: TGCGCCAGCAGCCAAATGGGGGGGTACGAGCAGTACTTC.

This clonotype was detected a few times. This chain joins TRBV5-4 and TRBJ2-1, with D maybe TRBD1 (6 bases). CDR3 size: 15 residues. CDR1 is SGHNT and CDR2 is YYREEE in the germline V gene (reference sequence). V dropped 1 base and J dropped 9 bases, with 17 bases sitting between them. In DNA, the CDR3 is TGTGCCAGCAGCTTGTTTTCCGGACAGTTCGGTGAGCAGTTCTTC. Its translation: CASSLFSGQFGEQFF.

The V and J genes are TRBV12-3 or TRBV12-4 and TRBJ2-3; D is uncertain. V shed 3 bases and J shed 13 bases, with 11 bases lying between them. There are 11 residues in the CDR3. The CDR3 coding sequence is TGTGCCAGCAGTTTGGGTCAGTCAGAGTATTTT. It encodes CASSLGQSEYF.

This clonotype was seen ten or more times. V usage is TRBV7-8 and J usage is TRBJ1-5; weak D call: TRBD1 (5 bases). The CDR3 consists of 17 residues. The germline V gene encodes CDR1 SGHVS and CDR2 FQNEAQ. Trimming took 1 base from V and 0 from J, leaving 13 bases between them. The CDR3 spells CASSLVGDGYSNQPQHF. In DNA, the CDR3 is TGTGCCAGCAGCTTAGTAGGGGACGGCTATAGCAATCAGCCCCAGCATTTT.

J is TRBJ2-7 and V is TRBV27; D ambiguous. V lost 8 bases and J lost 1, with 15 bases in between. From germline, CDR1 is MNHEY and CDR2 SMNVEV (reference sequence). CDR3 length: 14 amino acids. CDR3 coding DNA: TGTGCCAGCTCCCCGGCCTGGGTTTCCTACGAGCAGTACTTC. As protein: CASSPAWVSYEQYF.

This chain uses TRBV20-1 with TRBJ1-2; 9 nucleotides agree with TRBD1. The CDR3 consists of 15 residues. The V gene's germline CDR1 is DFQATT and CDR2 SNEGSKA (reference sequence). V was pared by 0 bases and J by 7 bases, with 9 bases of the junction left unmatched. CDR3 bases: TGCAGTGCTAGAGATAGAAGAGGGGACAGGGCTGGCTACACCTTC. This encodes CSARDRRGDRAGYTF.

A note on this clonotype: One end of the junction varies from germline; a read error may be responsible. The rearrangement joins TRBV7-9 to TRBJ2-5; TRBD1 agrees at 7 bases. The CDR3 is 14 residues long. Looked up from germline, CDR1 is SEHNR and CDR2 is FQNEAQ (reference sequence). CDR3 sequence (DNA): TGTTCCAGCAGCTCAGGGGACAGACAAGAGACGCAGTACTTC. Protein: CSSSSGDRQETQYF.

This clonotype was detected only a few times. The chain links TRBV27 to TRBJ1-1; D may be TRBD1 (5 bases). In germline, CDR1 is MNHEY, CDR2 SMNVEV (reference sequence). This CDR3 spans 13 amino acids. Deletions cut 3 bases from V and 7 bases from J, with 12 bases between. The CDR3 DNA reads TGTGCCAGCAGTTTTGTGCAGGGAGTTGAAGCTTTCTTT. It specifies CASSFVQGVEAFF.

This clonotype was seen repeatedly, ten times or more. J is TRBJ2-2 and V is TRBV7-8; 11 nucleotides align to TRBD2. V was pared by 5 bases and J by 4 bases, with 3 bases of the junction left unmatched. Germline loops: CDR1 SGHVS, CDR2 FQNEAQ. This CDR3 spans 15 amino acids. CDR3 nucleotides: TGTGCCAGCAGCCCTCTAGCGGGGGGCACCGGGGAGCTGTTTTTT. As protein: CASSPLAGGTGELFF.

The CDR3 sequence is CASSLVAGASYNEQFF. The CDR3 DNA reads as TGTGCCAGCAGCTTAGTTGCGGGGGCCTCCTACAATGAGCAGTTCTTC. V usage is TRBV11-2 and J usage is TRBJ2-1, with D possibly being TRBD2 (7 bases). V lost 1 base and J lost 0, with 10 bases in between. Germline lookup yields CDR1 SGHAT and CDR2 FQNNGV. The CDR3 sequence is 16 residues long.

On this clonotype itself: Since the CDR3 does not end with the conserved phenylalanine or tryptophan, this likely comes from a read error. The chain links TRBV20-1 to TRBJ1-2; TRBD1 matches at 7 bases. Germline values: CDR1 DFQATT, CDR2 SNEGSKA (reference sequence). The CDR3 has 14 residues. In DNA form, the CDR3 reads TGCAGTGCTAGAGAGACAGGGATAAACTATTGCTACACCTTA. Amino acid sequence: CSARETGINYCYTL.

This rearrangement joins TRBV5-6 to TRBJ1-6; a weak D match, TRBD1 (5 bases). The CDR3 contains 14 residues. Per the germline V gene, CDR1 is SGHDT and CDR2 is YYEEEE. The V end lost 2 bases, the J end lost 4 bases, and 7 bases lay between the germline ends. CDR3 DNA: TGTGCCAGCAGCTTCGGGGCGTATAATTCACCCCTCCACTTT. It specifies CASSFGAYNSPLHF. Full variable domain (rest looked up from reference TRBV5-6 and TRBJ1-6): DAGVTQSPTHLIKTRGQQVTLRCSPKSGHDTVSWYQQALGQGPQFIFQYYEEEERQRGNFPDRFSGHQFPNYSSELNVNALLLGDSALYLCASSFGAYNSPLHFGNGTRLTVT.

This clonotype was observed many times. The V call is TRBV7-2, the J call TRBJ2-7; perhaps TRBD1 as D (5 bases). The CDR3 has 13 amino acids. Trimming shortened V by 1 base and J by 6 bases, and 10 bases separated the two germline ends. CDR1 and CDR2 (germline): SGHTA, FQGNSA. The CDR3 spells CASSLVPGREQYF. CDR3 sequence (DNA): TGTGCCAGCAGCTTAGTTCCAGGGCGCGAGCAGTACTTC.

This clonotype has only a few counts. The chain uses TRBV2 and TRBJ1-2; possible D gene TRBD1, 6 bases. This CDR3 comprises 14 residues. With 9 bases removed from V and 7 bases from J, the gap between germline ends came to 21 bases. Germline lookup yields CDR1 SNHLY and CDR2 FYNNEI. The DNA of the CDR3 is TGTGCCAGTAGAGCCAGGGGACGTGGGGCTGGCTACACCTTC. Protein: CASRARGRGAGYTF.

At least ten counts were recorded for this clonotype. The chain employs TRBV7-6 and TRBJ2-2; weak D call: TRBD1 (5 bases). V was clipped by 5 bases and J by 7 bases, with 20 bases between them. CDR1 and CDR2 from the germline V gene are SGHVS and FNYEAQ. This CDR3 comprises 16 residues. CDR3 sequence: CASSPVAGPKFGELFF. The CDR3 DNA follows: TGTGCCAGCAGCCCAGTGGCAGGGCCCAAATTCGGGGAGCTGTTTTTT.

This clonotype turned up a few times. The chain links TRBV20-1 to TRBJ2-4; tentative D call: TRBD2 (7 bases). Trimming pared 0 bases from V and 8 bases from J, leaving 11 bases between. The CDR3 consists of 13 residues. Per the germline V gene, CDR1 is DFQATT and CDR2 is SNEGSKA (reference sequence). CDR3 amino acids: CSAREAGAHIQYF. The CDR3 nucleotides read TGCAGTGCTAGAGAGGCGGGGGCCCACATTCAGTACTTC.

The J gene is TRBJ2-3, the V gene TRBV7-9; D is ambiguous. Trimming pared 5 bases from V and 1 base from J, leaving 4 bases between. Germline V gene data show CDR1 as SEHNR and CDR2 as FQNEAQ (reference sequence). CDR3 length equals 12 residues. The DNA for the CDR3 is TGTGCCAGCAGCGCCCGCACAGATACGCAGTATTTT. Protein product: CASSARTDTQYF.

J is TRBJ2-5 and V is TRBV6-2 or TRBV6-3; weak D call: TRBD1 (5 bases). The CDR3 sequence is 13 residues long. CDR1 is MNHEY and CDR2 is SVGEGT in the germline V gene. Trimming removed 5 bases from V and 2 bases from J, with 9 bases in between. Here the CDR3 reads CASSRTRQETQYF. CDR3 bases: TGTGCCAGCAGTCGGACAAGACAAGAGACCCAGTACTTC.

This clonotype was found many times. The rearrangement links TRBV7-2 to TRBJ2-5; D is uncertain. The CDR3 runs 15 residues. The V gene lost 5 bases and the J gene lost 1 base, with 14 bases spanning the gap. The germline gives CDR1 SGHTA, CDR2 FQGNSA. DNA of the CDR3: TGTGCCAGCAGCCCAACAAAGAACAGCCAAGAGACCCAGTACTTC. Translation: CASSPTKNSQETQYF.

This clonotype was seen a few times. The CDR3 reads CASGPRGAVGNTIYF. The DNA of the CDR3 is TGTGCCAGCGGCCCCAGGGGCGCGGTTGGAAACACCATATATTTT. V and J are TRBV14 and TRBJ1-3; weak D call: TRBD1 (6 bases). Trimming removed 8 bases at V and 3 bases at J, with 17 bases between. The CDR3 contains 15 residues. Germline CDR1 is SGHDN and CDR2 is FVKESK.

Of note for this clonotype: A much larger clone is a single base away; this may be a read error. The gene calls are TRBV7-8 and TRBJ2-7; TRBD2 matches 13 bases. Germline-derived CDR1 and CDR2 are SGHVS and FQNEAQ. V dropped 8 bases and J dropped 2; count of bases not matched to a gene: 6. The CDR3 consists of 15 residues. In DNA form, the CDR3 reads TGTGCCAGCTGCGCCGGGACTAGCGGGACCTACGAGCAGTACTTC. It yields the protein CASCAGTSGTYEQYF.

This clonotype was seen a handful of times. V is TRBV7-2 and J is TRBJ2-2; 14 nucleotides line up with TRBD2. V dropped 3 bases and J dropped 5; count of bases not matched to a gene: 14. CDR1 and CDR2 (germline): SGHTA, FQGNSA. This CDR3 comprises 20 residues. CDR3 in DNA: TGTGCCAGCAGCTTGAACCAGGGACTAGCGGGGGCCTTAAGAACCGGGGAGCTGTTTTTT. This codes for CASSLNQGLAGALRTGELFF. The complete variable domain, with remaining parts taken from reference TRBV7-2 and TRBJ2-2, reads GAGVSQSPSNKVTEKGKDVELRCDPISGHTALYWYRQSLGQGLEFLIYFQGNSAPDKSGLPSDRFSAERTGGSVSTLTIQRTQQEDSAVYLCASSLNQGLAGALRTGELFFGEGSRLTVL.

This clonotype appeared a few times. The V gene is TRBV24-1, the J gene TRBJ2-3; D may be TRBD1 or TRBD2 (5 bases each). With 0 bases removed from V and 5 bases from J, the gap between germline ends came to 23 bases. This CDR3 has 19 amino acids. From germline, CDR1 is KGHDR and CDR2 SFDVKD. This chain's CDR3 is CATSDLQGPPGLSGDTQYF. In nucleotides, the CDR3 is TGTGCCACCAGTGATTTGCAGGGACCGCCGGGGCTTAGTGGAGATACGCAGTATTTT.

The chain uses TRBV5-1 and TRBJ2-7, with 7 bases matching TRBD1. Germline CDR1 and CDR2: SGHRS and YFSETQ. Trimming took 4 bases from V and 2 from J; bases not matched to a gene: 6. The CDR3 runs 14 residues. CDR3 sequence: CASSLDREAYEQYF. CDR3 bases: TGCGCCAGCAGCCTTGACAGGGAAGCCTACGAGCAGTACTTC.